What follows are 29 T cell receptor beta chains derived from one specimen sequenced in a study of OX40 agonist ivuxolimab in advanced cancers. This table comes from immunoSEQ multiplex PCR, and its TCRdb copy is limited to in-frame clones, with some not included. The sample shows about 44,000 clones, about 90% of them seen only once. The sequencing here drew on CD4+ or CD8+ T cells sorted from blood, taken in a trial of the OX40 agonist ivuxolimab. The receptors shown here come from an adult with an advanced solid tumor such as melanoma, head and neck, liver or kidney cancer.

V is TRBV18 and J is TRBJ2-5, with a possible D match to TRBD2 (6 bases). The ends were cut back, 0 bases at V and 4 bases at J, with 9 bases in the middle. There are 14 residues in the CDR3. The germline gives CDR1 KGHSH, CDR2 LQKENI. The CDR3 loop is CASSPPGGAETQYF. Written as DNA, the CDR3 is TGTGCCAGCTCACCACCCGGGGGTGCAGAGACCCAGTACTTC.

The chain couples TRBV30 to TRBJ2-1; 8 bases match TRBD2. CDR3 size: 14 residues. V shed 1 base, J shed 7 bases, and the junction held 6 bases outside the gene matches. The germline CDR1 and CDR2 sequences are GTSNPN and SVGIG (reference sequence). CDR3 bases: TGTGCCTGGAGTGCGGGACTAGTTATTAATGAGCAGTTCTTC. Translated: CAWSAGLVINEQFF.

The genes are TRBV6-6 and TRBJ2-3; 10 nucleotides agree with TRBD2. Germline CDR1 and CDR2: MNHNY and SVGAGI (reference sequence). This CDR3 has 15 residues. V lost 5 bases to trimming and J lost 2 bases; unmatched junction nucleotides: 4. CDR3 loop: CASSIAGGLTDTQYF. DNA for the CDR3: TGTGCCAGCAGTATAGCGGGGGGTCTCACAGATACGCAGTATTTT.

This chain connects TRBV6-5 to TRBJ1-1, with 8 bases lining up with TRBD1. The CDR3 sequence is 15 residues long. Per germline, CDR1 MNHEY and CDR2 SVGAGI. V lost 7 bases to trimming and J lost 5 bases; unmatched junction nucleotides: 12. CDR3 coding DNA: TGTGCCAGCACCCCGATTACAGGGGGAGAAACTGAAGCTTTCTTT. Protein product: CASTPITGGETEAFF.

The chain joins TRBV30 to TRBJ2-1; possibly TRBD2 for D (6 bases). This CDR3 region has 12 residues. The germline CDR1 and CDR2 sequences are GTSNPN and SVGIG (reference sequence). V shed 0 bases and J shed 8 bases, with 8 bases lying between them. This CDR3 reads CAWSVQRDEQFF. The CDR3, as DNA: TGTGCCTGGAGTGTACAGCGGGATGAGCAGTTCTTC.

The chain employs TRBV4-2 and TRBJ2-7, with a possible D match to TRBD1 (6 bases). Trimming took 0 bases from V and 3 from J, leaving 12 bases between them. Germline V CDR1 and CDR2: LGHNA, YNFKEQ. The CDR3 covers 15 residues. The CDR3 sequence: CASSQDFGQSYEQYF. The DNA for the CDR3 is TGTGCCAGCAGCCAAGATTTCGGACAGAGCTACGAGCAGTACTTC.

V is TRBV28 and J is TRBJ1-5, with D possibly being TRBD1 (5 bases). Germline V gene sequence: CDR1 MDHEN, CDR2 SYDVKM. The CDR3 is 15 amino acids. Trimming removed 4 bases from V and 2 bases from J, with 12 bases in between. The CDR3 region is CASSSQGRGNQPQHF. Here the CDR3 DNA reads TGTGCCAGCAGTTCCCAGGGAAGGGGCAATCAGCCCCAGCATTTT.

The CDR3 DNA is TGTGCCAGCAGGGGGGTTGGGGCCAACGTCCTGACTTTC. Encoded protein: CASRGVGANVLTF. This chain connects TRBV27 to TRBJ2-6; either TRBD1 or TRBD2 may fit D (5 bases each). CDR3 length equals 13 residues. V was trimmed by 6 bases and J by 3 bases, leaving 6 bases between them. Germline V lookup: CDR1 MNHEY, CDR2 SMNVEV (reference sequence).

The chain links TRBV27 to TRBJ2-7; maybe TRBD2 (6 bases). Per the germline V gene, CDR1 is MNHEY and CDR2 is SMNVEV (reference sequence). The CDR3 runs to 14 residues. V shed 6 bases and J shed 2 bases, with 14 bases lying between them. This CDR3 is CASRVRGKPYEQYF. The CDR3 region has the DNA TGTGCCAGCAGGGTGCGGGGCAAGCCCTACGAGCAGTACTTC.

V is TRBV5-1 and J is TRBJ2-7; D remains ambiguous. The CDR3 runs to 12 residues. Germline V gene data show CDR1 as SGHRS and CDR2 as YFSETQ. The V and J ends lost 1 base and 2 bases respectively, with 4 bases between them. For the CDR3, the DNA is TGCGCCAGCAGCTTGCAAACCTACGAGCAGTACTTC. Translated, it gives CASSLQTYEQYF. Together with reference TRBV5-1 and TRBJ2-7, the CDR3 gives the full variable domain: KAGVTQTPRYLIKTRGQQVTLSCSPISGHRSVSWYQQTPGQGLQFLFEYFSETQRNKGNFPGRFSGRQFSNSRSEMNVSTLELGDSALYLCASSLQTYEQYFGPGTRLTVT.

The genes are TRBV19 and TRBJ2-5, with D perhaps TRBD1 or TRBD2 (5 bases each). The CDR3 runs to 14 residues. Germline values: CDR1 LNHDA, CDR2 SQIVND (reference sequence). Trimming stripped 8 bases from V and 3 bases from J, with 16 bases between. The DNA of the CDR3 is TGTGCCAGTGGGGACCCGACCGATAAAGAGACCCAGTACTTC. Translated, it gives CASGDPTDKETQYF. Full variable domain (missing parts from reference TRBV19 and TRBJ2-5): DGGITQSPKYLFRKEGQNVTLSCEQNLNHDAMYWYRQDPGQGLRLIYYSQIVNDFQKGDIAEGYSVSREKKESFPLTVTSAQKNPTAFYLCASGDPTDKETQYFGPGTRLLVL.

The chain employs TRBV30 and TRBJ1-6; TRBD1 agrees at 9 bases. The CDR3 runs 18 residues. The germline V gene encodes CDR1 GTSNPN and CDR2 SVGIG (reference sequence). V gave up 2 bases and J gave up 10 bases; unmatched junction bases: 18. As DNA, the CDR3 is TGTGCCTGGAGTCCTCCTGAATTCGGGACAGGGTGGCGATCACCCCTCCACTTT. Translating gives CAWSPPEFGTGWRSPLHF.

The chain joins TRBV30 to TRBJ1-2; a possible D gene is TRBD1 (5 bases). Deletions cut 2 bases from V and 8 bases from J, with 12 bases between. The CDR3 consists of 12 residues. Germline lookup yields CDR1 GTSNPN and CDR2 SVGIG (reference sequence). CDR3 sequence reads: CAWSSPGGGYTF. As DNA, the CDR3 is TGTGCCTGGAGTTCCCCGGGGGGAGGCTACACCTTC.

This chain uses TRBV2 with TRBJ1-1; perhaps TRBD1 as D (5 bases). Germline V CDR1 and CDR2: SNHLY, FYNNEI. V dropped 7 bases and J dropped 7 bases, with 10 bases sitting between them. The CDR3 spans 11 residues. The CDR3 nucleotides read TGTGCCAGCATGAGTGACAGTGAAGCTTTCTTT. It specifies CASMSDSEAFF.

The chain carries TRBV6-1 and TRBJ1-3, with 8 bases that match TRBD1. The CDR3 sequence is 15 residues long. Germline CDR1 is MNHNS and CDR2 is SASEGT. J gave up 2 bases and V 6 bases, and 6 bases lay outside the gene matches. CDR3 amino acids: CASSHLTGAGNTIYF. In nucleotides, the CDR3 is TGTGCCAGCAGCCACTTGACAGGGGCTGGAAACACCATATATTTT.

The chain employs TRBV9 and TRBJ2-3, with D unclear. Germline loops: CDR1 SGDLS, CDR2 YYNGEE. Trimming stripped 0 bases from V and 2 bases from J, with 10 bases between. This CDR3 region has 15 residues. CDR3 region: CASSVVEGATDTQYF. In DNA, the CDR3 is TGTGCCAGCAGCGTAGTGGAAGGAGCCACAGATACGCAGTATTTT.

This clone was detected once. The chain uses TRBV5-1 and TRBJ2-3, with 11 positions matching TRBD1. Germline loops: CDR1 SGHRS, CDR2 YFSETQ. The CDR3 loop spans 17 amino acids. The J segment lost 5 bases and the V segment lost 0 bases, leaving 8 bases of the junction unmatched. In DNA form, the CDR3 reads TGCGCCAGCAGCTTGGTACGGACAGGGGGCTGGGTAGATACGCAGTATTTT. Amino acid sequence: CASSLVRTGGWVDTQYF. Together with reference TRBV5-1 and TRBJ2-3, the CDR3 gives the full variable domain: KAGVTQTPRYLIKTRGQQVTLSCSPISGHRSVSWYQQTPGQGLQFLFEYFSETQRNKGNFPGRFSGRQFSNSRSEMNVSTLELGDSALYLCASSLVRTGGWVDTQYFGPGTRLTVL.

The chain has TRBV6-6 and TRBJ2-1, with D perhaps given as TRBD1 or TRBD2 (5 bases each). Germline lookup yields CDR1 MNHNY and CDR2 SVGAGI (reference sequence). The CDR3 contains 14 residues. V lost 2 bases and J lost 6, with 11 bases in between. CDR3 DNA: TGTGCCAGCAGTTACACGGGACCCCCCAATGAGCAGTTCTTC. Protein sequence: CASSYTGPPNEQFF.

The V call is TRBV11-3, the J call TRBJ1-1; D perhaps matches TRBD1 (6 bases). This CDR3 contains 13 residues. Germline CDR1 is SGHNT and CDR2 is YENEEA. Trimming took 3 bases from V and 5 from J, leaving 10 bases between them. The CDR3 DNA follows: TGTGCCAGCAGCTTGGGGGCTGGTACTGAAGCTTTCTTT. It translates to CASSLGAGTEAFF.

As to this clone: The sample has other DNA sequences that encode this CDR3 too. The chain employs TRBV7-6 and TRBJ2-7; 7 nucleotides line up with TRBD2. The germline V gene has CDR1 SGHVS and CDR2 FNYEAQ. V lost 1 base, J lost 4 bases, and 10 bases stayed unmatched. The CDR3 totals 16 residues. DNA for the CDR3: TGTGCCAGCAGCTTAGGAGCTAGCGGTCTAGCTTACGAGCAGTACTTC. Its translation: CASSLGASGLAYEQYF. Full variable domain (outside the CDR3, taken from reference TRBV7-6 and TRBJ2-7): GAGVSQSPRYKVTKRGQDVALRCDPISGHVSLYWYRQALGQGPEFLTYFNYEAQQDKSGLPNDRFSAERPEGSISTLTIQRTEQRDSAMYRCASSLGASGLAYEQYFGPGTRLTVT.

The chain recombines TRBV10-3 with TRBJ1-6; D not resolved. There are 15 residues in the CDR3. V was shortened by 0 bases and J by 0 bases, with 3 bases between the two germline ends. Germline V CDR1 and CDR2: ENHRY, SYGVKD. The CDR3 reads CAISESLSYNSPLHF. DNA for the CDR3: TGTGCCATCAGTGAGTCGCTCTCCTATAATTCACCCCTCCACTTT.

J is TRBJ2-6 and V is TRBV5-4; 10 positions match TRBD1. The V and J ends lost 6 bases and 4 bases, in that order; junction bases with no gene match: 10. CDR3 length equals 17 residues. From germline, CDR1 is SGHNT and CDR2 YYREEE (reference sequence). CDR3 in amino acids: CASNAGQGPGGANVLTF. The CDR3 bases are TGTGCCAGCAACGCGGGACAGGGGCCGGGAGGGGCCAACGTCCTGACTTTC. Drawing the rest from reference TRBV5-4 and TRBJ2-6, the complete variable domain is ETGVTQSPTHLIKTRGQQVTLRCSSQSGHNTVSWYQQALGQGPQFIFQYYREEENGRGNFPPRFSGLQFPNYSSELNVNALELDDSALYLCASNAGQGPGGANVLTFGAGSRLTVL.

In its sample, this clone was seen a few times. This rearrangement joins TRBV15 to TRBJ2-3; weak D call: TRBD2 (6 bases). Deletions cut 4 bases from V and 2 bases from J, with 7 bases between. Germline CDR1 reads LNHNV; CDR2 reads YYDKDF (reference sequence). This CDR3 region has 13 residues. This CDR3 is CATSKRVTDTQYF. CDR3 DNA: TGTGCCACCAGCAAGCGGGTCACAGATACGCAGTATTTT.

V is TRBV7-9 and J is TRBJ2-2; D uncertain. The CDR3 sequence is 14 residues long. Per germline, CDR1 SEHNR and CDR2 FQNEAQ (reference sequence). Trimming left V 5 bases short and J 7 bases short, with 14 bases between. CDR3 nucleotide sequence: TGTGCCAGCAGCCCCAGTCTCGTAAGCGGGGAGCTGTTTTTT. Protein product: CASSPSLVSGELFF.

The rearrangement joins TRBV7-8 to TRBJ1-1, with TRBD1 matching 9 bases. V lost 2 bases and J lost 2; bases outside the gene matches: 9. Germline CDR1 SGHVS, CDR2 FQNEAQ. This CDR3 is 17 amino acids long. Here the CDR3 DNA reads TGTGCCAGCAGCTTAACCCGGGGACAGGGAATAAACACTGAAGCTTTCTTT. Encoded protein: CASSLTRGQGINTEAFF.

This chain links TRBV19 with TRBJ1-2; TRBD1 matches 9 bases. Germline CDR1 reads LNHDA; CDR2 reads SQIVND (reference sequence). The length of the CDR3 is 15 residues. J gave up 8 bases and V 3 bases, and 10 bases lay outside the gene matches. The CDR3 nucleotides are TGTGCCAGTAGTATTGAACAGGGGGCGCGTAACGGCTACACCTTC. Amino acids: CASSIEQGARNGYTF.

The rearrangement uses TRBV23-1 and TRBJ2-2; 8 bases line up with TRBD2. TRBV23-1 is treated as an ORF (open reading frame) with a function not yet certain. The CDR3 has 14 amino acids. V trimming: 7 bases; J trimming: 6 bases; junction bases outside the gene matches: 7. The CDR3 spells CASTPGGYAGELFF. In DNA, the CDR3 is TGCGCCAGCACCCCGGGGGGGTACGCCGGGGAGCTGTTTTTT.

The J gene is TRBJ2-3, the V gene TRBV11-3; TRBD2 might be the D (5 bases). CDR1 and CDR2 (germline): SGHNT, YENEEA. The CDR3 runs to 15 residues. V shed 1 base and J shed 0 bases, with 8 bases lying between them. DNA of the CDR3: TGTGCCAGCAGCTTAGGTGGCGGGAGCACAGATACGCAGTATTTT. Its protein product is CASSLGGGSTDTQYF.

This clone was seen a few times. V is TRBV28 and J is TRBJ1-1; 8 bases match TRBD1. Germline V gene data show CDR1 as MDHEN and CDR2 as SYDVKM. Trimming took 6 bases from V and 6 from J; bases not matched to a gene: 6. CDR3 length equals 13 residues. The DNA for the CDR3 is TGTGCCAGCAGCAGGGGGCTCAACGCTGAAGCTTTCTTT. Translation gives CASSRGLNAEAFF. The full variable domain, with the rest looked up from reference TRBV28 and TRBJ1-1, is DVKVTQSSRYLVKRTGEKVFLECVQDMDHENMFWYRQDPGLGLRLIYFSYDVKMKEKGDIPEGYSVSREKKERFSLILESASTNQTSMYLCASSRGLNAEAFFGQGTRLTVV.